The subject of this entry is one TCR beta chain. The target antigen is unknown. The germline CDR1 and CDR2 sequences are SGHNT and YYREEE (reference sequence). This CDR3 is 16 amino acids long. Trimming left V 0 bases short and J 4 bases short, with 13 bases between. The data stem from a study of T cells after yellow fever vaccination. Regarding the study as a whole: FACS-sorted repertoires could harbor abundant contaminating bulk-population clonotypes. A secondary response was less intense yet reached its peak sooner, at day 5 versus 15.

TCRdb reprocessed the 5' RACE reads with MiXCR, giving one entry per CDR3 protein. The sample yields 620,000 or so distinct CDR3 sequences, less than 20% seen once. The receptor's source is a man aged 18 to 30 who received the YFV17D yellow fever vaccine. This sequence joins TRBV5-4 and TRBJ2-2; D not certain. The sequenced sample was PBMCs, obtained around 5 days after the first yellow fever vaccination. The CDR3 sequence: CASSLAPGSGTGELFF. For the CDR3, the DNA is TGTGCCAGCAGCTTGGCCCCTGGGTCTGGCACCGGGGAGCTGTTTTTT.